The clone carrying this T cell receptor (beta chain) was seen only a few times. The PCR made use of 60 Vbeta and 13 Jbeta primers. The table came from immunoSEQ multiplex PCR; TCRdb's copy has only in-frame clones and leaves some out. The table has tens of thousands of clones, about three quarters seen once. The sample belongs to a study of cytomegalovirus exposure and HLA in healthy donors. The CDR3 length is 13 residues. The germline V gene encodes CDR1 LNHDA and CDR2 SQIVND (reference sequence). Trimming cost V 3 bases and J 8 bases, with 11 bases left between them. The sequence was obtained from a woman aged 25 to 39 in good health and CMV-seronegative. Sequenced: PBMCs. The V and J genes are TRBV19 and TRBJ2-1; weak D call: TRBD2 (6 bases). CDR3 region: CASSMIAGYEQFF. CDR3 nucleotides: TGTGCCAGTAGTATGATTGCGGGGTATGAGCAGTTCTTC. The full variable domain, rest sourced from reference TRBV19 and TRBJ2-1, is DGGITQSPKYLFRKEGQNVTLSCEQNLNHDAMYWYRQDPGQGLRLIYYSQIVNDFQKGDIAEGYSVSREKKESFPLTVTSAQKNPTAFYLCASSMIAGYEQFFGPGTRLTVL.